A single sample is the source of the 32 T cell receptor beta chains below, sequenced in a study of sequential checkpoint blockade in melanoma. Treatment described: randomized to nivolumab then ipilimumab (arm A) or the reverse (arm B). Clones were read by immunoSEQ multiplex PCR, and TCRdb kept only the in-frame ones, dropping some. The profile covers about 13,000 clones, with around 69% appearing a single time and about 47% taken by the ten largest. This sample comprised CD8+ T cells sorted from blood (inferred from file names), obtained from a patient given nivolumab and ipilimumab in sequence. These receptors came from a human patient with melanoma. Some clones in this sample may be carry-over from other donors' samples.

The CDR3 spells CASSFGQGGSPLHF. The CDR3 region has the DNA TGTGCCAGCAGTTTCGGACAGGGCGGGTCACCCCTCCACTTT. This rearrangement joins TRBV28 to TRBJ1-6; TRBD1 aligns across 8 bases. Unmatched junction bases numbered 5, after V lost 3 bases and J lost 10 bases. There are 14 residues in the CDR3. Looked up from germline, CDR1 is MDHEN and CDR2 is SYDVKM.

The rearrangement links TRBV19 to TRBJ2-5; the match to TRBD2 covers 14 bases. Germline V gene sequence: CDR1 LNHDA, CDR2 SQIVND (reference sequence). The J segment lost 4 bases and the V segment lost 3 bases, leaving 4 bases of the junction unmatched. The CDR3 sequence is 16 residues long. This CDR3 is CASSMTGLAGVETQYF. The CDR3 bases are TGTGCCAGTAGTATGACGGGACTAGCGGGGGTAGAGACCCAGTACTTC.

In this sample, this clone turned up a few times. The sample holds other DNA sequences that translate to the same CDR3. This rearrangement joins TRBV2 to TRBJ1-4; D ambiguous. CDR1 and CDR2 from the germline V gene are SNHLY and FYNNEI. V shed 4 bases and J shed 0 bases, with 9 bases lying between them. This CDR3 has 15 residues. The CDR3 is CASSADTSTNEKLFF. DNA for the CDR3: TGTGCCAGCAGTGCCGACACATCAACTAATGAAAAACTGTTTTTT.

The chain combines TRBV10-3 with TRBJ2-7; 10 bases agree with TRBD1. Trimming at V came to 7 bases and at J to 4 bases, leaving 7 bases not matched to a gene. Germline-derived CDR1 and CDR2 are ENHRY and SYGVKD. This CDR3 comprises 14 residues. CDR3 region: CAINPGQGIYEQYF. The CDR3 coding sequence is TGTGCCATCAATCCGGGACAGGGGATTTACGAGCAGTACTTC.

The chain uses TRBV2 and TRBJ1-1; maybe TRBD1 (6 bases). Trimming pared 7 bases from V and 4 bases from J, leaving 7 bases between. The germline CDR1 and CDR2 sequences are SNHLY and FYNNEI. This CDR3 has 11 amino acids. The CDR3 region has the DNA TGTGCCAGCAAGGGGGTCACTGAAGCTTTCTTT. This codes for CASKGVTEAFF.

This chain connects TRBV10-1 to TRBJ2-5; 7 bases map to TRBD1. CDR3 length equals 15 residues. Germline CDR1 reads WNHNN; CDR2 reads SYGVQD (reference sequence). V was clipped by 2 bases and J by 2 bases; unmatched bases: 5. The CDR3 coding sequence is TGCGCCAGCAGTGAGACATGGACAGGACAAGAGACCCAGTACTTC. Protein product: CASSETWTGQETQYF.

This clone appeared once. The chain's CDR3 is CASSDRGRGYTF. The CDR3 DNA sequence: TGTGCCAGCAGTGACAGGGGACGTGGCTACACCTTC. The rearrangement joins TRBV27 to TRBJ1-2; 8 positions match TRBD1. The CDR3 is 12 amino acids. The germline gives CDR1 MNHEY, CDR2 SMNVEV (reference sequence). V shed 5 bases, J shed 7 bases, and the junction held 3 bases outside the gene matches.

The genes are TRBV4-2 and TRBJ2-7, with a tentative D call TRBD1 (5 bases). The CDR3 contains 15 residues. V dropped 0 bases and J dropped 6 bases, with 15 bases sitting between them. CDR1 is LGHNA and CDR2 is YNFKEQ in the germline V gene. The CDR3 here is CASSQDPQAGLEQYF. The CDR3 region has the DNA TGTGCCAGCAGCCAAGATCCTCAGGCAGGGCTCGAGCAGTACTTC.

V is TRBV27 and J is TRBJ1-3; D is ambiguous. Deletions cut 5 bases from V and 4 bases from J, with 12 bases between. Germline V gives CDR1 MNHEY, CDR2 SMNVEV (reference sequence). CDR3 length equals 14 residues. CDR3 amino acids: CASSTTGWGNTIYF. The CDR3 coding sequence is TGTGCCAGCAGTACCACGGGTTGGGGAAACACCATATATTTT.

Written as DNA, the CDR3 is TGTGCCAGCAGTTACTCTAAATCGAACACTGAAGCTTTCTTT. It encodes CASSYSKSNTEAFF. This chain connects TRBV6-6 to TRBJ1-1; D unclear. V lost 0 bases and J lost 1, with 6 bases in between. The CDR3 contains 14 residues. Germline assignment: CDR1 MNHNY and CDR2 SVGAGI (reference sequence).

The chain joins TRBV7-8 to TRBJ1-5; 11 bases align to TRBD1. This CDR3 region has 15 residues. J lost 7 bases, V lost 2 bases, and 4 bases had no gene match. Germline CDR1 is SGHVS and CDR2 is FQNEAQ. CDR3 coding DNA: TGTGCCAGCAGCTTAAGCCGGGACAGGGGGCAGCCCCAGCATTTT. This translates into CASSLSRDRGQPQHF.

The CDR3 DNA is TGTGCCAGCAGCTCTAACGGGGGCTATGGCTACACCTTC. It translates to CASSSNGGYGYTF. The chain links TRBV13 to TRBJ1-2; TRBD1 is a possible D gene (5 bases). The CDR3 covers 13 residues. Germline CDR1 reads PRHDT; CDR2 reads FYEKMQ (reference sequence). V was cut by 4 bases and J by 4 bases, with 10 bases left in between.

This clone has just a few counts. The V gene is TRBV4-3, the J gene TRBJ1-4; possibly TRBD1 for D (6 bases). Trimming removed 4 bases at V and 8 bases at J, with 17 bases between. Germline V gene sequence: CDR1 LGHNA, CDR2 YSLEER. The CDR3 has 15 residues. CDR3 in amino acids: CASSPRGGRGEKLFF. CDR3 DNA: TGCGCCAGCAGCCCAAGAGGGGGAAGGGGCGAAAAACTGTTTTTT.

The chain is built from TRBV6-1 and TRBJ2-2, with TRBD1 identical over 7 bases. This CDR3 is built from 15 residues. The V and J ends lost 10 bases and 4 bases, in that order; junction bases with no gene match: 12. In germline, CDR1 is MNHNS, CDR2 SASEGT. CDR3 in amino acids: CATWDRRFSTGELFF. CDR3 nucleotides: TGTGCCACCTGGGACAGACGCTTTTCCACCGGGGAGCTGTTTTTT.

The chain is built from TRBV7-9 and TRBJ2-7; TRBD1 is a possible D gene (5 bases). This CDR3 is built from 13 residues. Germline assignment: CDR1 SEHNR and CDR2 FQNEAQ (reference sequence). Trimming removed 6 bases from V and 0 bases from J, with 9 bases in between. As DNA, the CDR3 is TGTGCCAGCAGTACAGGACCCTCCTACGAGCAGTACTTC. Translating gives CASSTGPSYEQYF.

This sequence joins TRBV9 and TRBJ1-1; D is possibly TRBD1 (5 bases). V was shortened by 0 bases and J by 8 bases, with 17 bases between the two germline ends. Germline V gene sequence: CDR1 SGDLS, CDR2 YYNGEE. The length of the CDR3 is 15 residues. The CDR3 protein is CASSVAGATGAEAFF. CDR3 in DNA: TGTGCCAGCAGCGTAGCTGGGGCCACAGGAGCGGAAGCTTTCTTT.

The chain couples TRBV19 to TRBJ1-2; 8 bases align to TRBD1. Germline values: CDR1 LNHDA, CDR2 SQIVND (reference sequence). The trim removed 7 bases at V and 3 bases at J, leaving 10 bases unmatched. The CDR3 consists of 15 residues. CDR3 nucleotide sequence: TGTGCCAGTATGACAGGGGTGAACTCGTACTATGGCTACACCTTC. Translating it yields CASMTGVNSYYGYTF.

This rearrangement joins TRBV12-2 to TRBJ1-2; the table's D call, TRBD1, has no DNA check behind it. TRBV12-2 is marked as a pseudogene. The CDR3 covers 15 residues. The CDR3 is CASRSPTGPRYGYTF. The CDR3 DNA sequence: TGTGCAAGTCGCTCCCCTACAGGGCCCCGCTATGGCTACACCTTC.

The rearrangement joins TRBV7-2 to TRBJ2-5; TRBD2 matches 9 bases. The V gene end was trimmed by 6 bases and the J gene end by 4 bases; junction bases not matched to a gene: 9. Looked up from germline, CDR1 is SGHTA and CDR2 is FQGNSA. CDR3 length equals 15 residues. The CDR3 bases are TGTGCCAGCAGACTCGGGCGGGGGGGCCGAGAGACCCAGTACTTC. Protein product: CASRLGRGGRETQYF. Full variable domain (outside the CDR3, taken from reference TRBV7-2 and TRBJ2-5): GAGVSQSPSNKVTEKGKDVELRCDPISGHTALYWYRQSLGQGLEFLIYFQGNSAPDKSGLPSDRFSAERTGGSVSTLTIQRTQQEDSAVYLCASRLGRGGRETQYFGPGTRLLVL.

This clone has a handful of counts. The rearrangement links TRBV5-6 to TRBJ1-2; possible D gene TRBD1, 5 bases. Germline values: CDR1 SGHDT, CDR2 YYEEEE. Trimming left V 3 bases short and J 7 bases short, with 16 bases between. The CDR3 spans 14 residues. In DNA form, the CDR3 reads TGTGCCAGCAGCTCGGGACTCGGCGCCCGTGGCTACACCTTC. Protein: CASSSGLGARGYTF.

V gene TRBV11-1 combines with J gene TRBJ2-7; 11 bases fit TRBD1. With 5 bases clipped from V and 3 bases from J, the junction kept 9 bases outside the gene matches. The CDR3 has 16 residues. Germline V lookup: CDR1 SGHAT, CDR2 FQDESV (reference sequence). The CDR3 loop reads CASSLPGGTGGYEQYF. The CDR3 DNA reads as TGTGCCAGCAGCCTCCCGGGAGGGACAGGGGGCTACGAGCAGTACTTC.

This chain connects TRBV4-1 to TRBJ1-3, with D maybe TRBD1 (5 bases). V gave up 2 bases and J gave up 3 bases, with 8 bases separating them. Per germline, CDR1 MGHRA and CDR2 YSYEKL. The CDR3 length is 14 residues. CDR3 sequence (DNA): TGCGCCAGCAGCCAAACAGGAATTGGAAACACCATATATTTT. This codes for CASSQTGIGNTIYF.

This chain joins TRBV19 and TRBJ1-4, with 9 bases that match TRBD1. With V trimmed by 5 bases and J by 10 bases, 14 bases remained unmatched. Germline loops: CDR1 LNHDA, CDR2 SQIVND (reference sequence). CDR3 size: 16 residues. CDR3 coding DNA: TGTGCCAGTAGTCTTGAACGGGGACAGGGTGTAACAAAACTGTTTTTT. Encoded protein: CASSLERGQGVTKLFF.

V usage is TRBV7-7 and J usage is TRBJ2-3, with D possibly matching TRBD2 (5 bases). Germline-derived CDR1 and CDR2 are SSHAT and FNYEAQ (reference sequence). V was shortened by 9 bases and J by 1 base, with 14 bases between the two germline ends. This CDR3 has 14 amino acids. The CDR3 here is CASKTSMGTDTQYF. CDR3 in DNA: TGTGCCAGTAAAACTAGTATGGGCACAGATACGCAGTATTTT.

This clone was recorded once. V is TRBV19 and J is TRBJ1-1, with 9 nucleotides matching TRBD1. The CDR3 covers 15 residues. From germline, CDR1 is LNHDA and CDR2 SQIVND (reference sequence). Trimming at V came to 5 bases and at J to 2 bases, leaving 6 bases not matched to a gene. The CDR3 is CASSLTGGSNTEAFF. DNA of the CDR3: TGTGCCAGTAGTTTGACAGGGGGAAGCAACACTGAAGCTTTCTTT.

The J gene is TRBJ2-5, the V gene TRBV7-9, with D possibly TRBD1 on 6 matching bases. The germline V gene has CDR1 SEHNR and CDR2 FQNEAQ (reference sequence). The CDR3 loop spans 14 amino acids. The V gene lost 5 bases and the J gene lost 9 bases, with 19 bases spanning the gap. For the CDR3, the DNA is TGTGCCAGCAGCCCCGACAGGCGCAAGGGGGCCCAGTACTTC. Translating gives CASSPDRRKGAQYF.

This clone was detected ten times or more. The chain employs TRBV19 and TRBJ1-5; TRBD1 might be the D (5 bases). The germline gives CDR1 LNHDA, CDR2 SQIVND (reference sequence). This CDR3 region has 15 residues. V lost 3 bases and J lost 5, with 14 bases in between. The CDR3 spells CASSMRGRKDQPQHF. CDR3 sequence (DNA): TGTGCCAGTAGTATGCGGGGGAGGAAGGATCAGCCCCAGCATTTT.

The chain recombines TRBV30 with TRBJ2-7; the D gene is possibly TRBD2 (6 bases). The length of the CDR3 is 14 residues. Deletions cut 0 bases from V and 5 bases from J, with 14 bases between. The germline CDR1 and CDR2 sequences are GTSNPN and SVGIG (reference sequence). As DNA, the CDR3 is TGTGCCTGGAGTGTAGGAGCGGGCAGCCACGAGCAGTACTTC. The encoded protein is CAWSVGAGSHEQYF.

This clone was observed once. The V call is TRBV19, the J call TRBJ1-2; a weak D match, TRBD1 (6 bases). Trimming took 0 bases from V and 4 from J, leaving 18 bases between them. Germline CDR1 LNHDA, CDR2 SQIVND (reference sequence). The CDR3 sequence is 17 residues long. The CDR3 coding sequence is TGTGCCAGTAGTATAGATCACGGGACACGGCCTAGCTATGGCTACACCTTC. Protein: CASSIDHGTRPSYGYTF.

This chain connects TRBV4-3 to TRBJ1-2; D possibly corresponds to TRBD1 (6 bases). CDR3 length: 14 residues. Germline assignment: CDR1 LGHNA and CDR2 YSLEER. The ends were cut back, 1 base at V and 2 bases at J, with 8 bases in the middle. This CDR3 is CASSQVTGNYGYTF. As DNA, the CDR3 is TGCGCCAGCAGCCAAGTGACAGGAAACTATGGCTACACCTTC.

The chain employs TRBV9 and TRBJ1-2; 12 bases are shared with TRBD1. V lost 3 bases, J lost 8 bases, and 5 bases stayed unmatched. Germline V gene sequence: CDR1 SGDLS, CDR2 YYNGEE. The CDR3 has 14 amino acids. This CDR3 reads CASSDTGTGGGYTF. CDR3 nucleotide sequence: TGTGCCAGCAGCGATACCGGGACAGGGGGCGGCTACACCTTC.

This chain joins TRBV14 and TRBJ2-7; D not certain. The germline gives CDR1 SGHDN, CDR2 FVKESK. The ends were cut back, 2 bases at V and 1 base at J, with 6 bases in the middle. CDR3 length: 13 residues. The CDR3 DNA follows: TGTGCCAGCAGCCAATCAGCGTCCTACGAGCAGTACTTC. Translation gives CASSQSASYEQYF.